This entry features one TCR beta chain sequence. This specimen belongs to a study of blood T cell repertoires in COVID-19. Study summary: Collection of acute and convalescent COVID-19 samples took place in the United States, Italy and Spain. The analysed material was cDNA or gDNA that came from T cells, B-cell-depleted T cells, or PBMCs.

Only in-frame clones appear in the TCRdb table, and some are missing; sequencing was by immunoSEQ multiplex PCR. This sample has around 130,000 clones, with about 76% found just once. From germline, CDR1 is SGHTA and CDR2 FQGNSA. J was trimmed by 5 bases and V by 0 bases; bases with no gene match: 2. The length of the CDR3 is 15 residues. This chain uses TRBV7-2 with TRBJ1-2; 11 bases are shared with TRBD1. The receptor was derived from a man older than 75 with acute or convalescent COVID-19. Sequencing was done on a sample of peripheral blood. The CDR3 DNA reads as TGTGCCAGCAGCTTAGCGGGACAGGGGGTTTATGGCTACACCTTC. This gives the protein CASSLAGQGVYGYTF.